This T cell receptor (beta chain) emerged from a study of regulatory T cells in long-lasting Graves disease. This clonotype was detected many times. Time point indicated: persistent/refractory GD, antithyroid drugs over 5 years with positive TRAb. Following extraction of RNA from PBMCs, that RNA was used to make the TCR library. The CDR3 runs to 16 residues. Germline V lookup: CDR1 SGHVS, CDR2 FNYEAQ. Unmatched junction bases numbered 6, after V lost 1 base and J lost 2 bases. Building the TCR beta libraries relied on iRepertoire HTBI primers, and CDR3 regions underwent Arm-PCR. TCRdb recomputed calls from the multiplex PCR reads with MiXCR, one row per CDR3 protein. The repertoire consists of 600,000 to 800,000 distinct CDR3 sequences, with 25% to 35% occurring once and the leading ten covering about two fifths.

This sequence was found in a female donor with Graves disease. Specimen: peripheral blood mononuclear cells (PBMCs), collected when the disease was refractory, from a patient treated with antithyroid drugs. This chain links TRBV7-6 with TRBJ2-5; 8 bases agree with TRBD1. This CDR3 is CASSLDGTGVQETQYF. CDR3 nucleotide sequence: TGTGCCAGCAGCTTAGACGGGACAGGAGTGCAAGAGACCCAGTACTTC.